This TCR beta chain was observed in a study of human T cells and chemical hapten exposure listed by TCRdb under 2021. At the level of the whole study: For sensitization, 2% DPC in acetone was applied to a 2 cm by 2 cm area of upper inner arm skin. Most of the patients in the cohort were female, and the cohort covered alopecia areata with under or over 50% scalp involvement, alopecia totalis and alopecia universalis. Patch tests used Finn chambers with 0.01% DPC on the upper back, scored after 6 days by International Contact Dermatitis Research Group standards. Libraries were combined into a pool for sequencing, and differences in TCR yield between samples came mainly from small differences in library volumes within the pool. Blood samples were taken from patients before sensitization (week 0) and at 2, 6 and about 24 weeks after DPC sensitization. This study followed changes in the peripheral blood TCR repertoire in vivo during primary and secondary sensitization of alopecia patients to the hapten diphenylcyclopropenone (DPC). Blood for TCR sequencing was provided by twenty-nine alopecia patients at one to four time points (pre-sensitization, 2, 6 and 24 weeks). Throughout the study period of around 24 weeks, patients also received therapeutic DPC doses to the scalp every week.

The time point label corresponds to: patch test 3, about 24 weeks after DPC sensitization. The sample's treatment or condition label is to be understood as: therapeutic diphenylcyclopropenone sensitization with weekly scalp DPC. At each patch-test visit, blood was drawn before the patch test was applied. To be eligible, patients had to be aged 18 to 70, diagnosed with alopecia and judged suitable for DPC therapy, while pregnant patients were excluded. Total RNA was extracted from unfractionated whole blood that had been collected in Tempus Blood RNA tubes. From the cysteine up to the phenylalanine, the CDR3 has a length of 14 residues. Only the CDR3 part of the read is kept: 42 bases, read in frame from the first base. The germline V gene supplies CDR1 SGHRS and CDR2 YFSETQ. V is shortened by 4 bases, J by 0 bases, and the region joining them spans 11 bases. The method was RACE. Instrument used: NextSeq 500. Library preparation attached unique molecular identifiers to individual cDNA molecules for quantitative, reproducible TCR counting. For every blood RNA sample, sequencing covered both the TCR alpha and TCR beta chains. As for the authors' bioinformatics: Samples had a median of roughly 99,000 TCRs, with a range from roughly 23,224 to 750,000. The Decombinator software suite was used to annotate V, J and CDR3 in the TCR reads. For the PS versus PT1 abundance plots, all samples were subsampled to the same number of TCRs (28,000). TCRs were defined as expanded if absent before sensitization and observed at least eight times at the 2-week time point. TCRdb's own reprocessing of the public reads used fastp at Q25 and MiXCR and kept productive beta chains. A single entry per CDR3 protein holds the most common genes and DNA from its merged rows. Clone size and V and J calls follow TCRdb, not the original study. The sample includes about 170,000 distinct CDR3 sequences, with about 27% observed a single time. Of the sample, 2.1% is held by the ten largest clones.

Regarding this clonotype: What antigen it recognizes has not been identified. Qualities for individual bases were not recorded, and no much larger clone is one base off.

Broader findings and caveats from the paper: Because every patient had alopecia, a presumed autoimmune disease, the patients' immune response might differ from that of healthy individuals. Patch test score correlated positively with the number of PT1 expanded TCRs, reaching significance at thresholds 8, 16 and 32 but not at 4. The number of TCRs above 1 in 1000 frequency did not change with DPC sensitization; there was no evidence of global repertoire structure alterations. Repeated subsampling changed both the strength of the expansion versus patch-test correlation and the threshold at which that correlation became significant. Significantly more large CDR3 similarity clusters were formed by expanded TCRs than by pre-sensitization or healthy control sets, consistent with antigen-driven responses.

The sequence joins TRBV5-1 to TRBJ2-7; the D gene cannot be resolved beyond TRBD1 or TRBD2, each matching 5 bases. Specimen: whole blood, collected in connection with sensitization to the hapten diphenylcyclopropenone (DPC). The receptor was isolated from a woman under 30 with alopecia areata. Some clones in this sample may be carry-over from other donors' samples. At the DNA level, the sequence is TGCGCCAGCAGCGGGTCAGGGACCTCCTACGAGCAGTACTTC. The encoded protein is CASSGSGTSYEQYF.